This T cell receptor beta chain was captured in a study of OX40 agonist ivuxolimab in advanced cancers. Looking at the study overall: Every 2 weeks, ivuxolimab was infused into the patients intravenously at between 0.01 and 10 mg/kg. Every patient in dose escalation had hepatocellular carcinoma, melanoma, renal cell or head and neck cancer. Study-level findings and limits: In CD8+ T cells, expanded clones were on average more numerous than in CD4+.

On this clone: The target antigen is unknown.

The CDR3 sequence is 18 residues long. V shed 2 bases and J 4 bases; nucleotides not matched to a gene: 13. Germline lookup yields CDR1 SGHDT and CDR2 YYEEEE. Using immunoSEQ multiplex PCR, the repertoire was profiled, and TCRdb retains in-frame clones only, with some absent. Of over 80,000 clones listed, approximately 91% are singletons. The chain couples TRBV5-6 to TRBJ2-1, with 9 positions matching TRBD2. The TCR was taken from an adult with an advanced solid tumor such as melanoma, head and neck, liver or kidney cancer. The sequencing used CD4+ or CD8+ T cells sorted from blood, collected in a trial of the OX40 agonist ivuxolimab. The CDR3 DNA sequence: TGTGCCAGCAGCTTTGTGGCCCTCCTTAGCGGGAGTTACAATGAGCAGTTCTTC. It translates to CASSFVALLSGSYNEQFF.